These T cell receptor beta chains were read from a single sample in a study of blood T cell repertoires in COVID-19. The protocol was immunoSEQ multiplex PCR, while the TCRdb copy is restricted to in-frame clones and leaves out a portion. The sample has a few hundred thousand clones, roughly 90% seen once; the top ten hold 2.2%. The source material was peripheral blood. The receptors were sampled from a woman in her fifties or sixties with acute or convalescent COVID-19. CDR3s leave out the opening cysteine and the closing phenylalanine or tryptophan. Clone size is given for some rows only: seen once, a few or many times, or a class if the clone is expanded.

v_gene: TRBV5-1
abundance: -
CDR3aa: ASSSGQGFLYGYT

v_gene: TRBV6-6
abundance: few
CDR3aa: ASSYFRQGRGEKLF

v_gene: TRBV19
abundance: -
CDR3aa: ASSIKTEAF

v_gene: TRBV5-1
abundance: -
CDR3aa: ASSIGQDSTDTQY

v_gene: TRBV7-8
abundance: -
CDR3aa: ASSRDVGQGSGNTIY

v_gene: TRBV5-5
abundance: -
CDR3aa: ASNVRGTELNYGYT

v_gene: TRBV7-2
abundance: -
CDR3aa: ASSLDGDRRPNSPLH

v_gene: TRBV14
abundance: -
CDR3aa: ASRPTGPNTEAF

v_gene: TRBV11-3
abundance: once
CDR3aa: ASSTDSTNYGYT

v_gene: TRBV11-2
abundance: -
CDR3aa: ASSSYRVQIQETQY

v_gene: TRBV18
abundance: -
CDR3aa: ASSDRPRFYNEQF

v_gene: TRBV13
abundance: few
CDR3aa: ASSVREASTDTQY

v_gene: TRBV19
abundance: few
CDR3aa: ASSPRQGARNTEAF

v_gene: TRBV27
abundance: once
CDR3aa: ASSLIGWGTNPGEAF

v_gene: TRBV3-1/TRBV3-2
abundance: -
CDR3aa: ASNLRGGETQY

v_gene: TRBV28
abundance: once
CDR3aa: ASSLAGGNQPQH

v_gene: TRBV19
abundance: -
CDR3aa: ASSIDGGAPAEAF

v_gene: TRBV7-2
abundance: -
CDR3aa: ASSLVTSAHEQY

v_gene: TRBV6-5
abundance: -
CDR3aa: ASSLQGAGETQY

v_gene: TRBV20-1
abundance: -
CDR3aa: SAPEHEQF

v_gene: TRBV4-3
abundance: -
CDR3aa: ASSQEAGRLYNEQF

v_gene: TRBV3-1/TRBV3-2
abundance: -
CDR3aa: ASSQGTRGVGYT

v_gene: TRBV12-3/TRBV12-4
abundance: -
CDR3aa: ASSEYNEQF

v_gene: TRBV18
abundance: -
CDR3aa: ASSPLRQENSYEQY

v_gene: TRBV5-1
abundance: few
CDR3aa: ASSEQLGNTIY

v_gene: TRBV6-5
abundance: -
CDR3aa: ASSHDTLNTEAF

v_gene: TRBV6-2/TRBV6-3
abundance: -
CDR3aa: ASSTLNRGGTEAF

v_gene: TRBV15
abundance: -
CDR3aa: ATTQDRDSTYNEQF

v_gene: TRBV6-4
abundance: -
CDR3aa: ASSERGQSNEQF

v_gene: TRBV7-2
abundance: -
CDR3aa: ASSRALTGPANTEAF

v_gene: TRBV27
abundance: -
CDR3aa: ASSLKQGATPLH

v_gene: TRBV5-1
abundance: -
CDR3aa: ASSLVAGREYNEQF

v_gene: TRBV7-9
abundance: -
CDR3aa: ASSFRGARDTQY

v_gene: TRBV14
abundance: -
CDR3aa: ASSRKTGVPFDEQY

v_gene: TRBV6-2/TRBV6-3
abundance: -
CDR3aa: ASSFDSYNQPQH

v_gene: TRBV5-4
abundance: -
CDR3aa: ASSAAWEDQETQY

v_gene: TRBV9
abundance: -
CDR3aa: ASSVVEGQGANTGELF

v_gene: TRBV6-5
abundance: -
CDR3aa: ASRGSGRNEQF

v_gene: TRBV19
abundance: -
CDR3aa: ASSPGLLRDTQY

v_gene: TRBV30
abundance: once
CDR3aa: AWSMDSNQPQH

v_gene: TRBV5-1
abundance: -
CDR3aa: ASSLNLGQTNTEAF